Following are 2 T cell receptor beta chains from one sample sequenced in a study of blood T cell repertoires in COVID-19 (dated by TCRdb to 2020 to 2021). The protocol used for the library was the immunoSEQ multiplex PCR assay. In its TCRdb copy, this immuneACCESS table keeps in-frame sequences only and misses some clones. Where compared with another copy, unresolved V genes explain less than half of these, and the others have no known cause. The sample yields about 350,000 clones; around 87% were counted once. The ten most abundant clones make up nearly 6.5% of the sample. The sample comprised peripheral blood. The source of these receptors is a woman in her fifties or sixties with COVID-19, enrolled during active disease.

In this sample, this clone turned up a few times. This chain's CDR3 is CASTRDRDTGELFF. The CDR3 DNA follows: TGTGCCAGCACCCGGGACAGGGACACCGGGGAGCTGTTTTTT. J is TRBJ2-2 and V is TRBV6-5; the match to TRBD1 covers 9 bases. This CDR3 is 14 amino acids long. Per germline, CDR1 MNHEY and CDR2 SVGAGI. V shed 7 bases, J shed 3 bases, and the junction held 3 bases outside the gene matches.

The chain combines TRBV6-1 with TRBJ1-5; TRBD1 might be the D (5 bases). The CDR3 has 16 amino acids. The V gene lost 2 bases and the J gene lost 0 bases, with 11 bases spanning the gap. CDR1 is MNHNS and CDR2 is SASEGT in the germline V gene. CDR3 residues: CASSEYGAYSNQPQHF. CDR3 nucleotide sequence: TGTGCCAGCAGTGAATATGGGGCGTATAGCAATCAGCCCCAGCATTTT.